Below are 22 T cell receptor beta chains sequenced from a single sample in a study of T cell changes during pregnancy in multiple sclerosis. Only in-frame clones appear in the TCRdb table, and some are missing; sequencing was by immunoSEQ multiplex PCR. The sample lists tens of thousands of clones, roughly 90% occurring once. The sequences come from peripheral blood, collected after pregnancy. The receptors here all came from a female donor in good health, enrolled as a control in a pregnancy study.

The chain is built from TRBV7-3 and TRBJ2-3; TRBD2 might be the D (5 bases). The V end lost 5 bases, the J end lost 5 bases, and 14 bases lay between the germline ends. From germline, CDR1 is SGHTA and CDR2 FQGTGA. The CDR3 totals 14 residues. The DNA for the CDR3 is TGTGCCAGCAGCGTTCTCGGGGAATTAGATACGCAGTATTTT. Translation gives CASSVLGELDTQYF.

This clone was counted a single time. The chain has TRBV5-4 and TRBJ1-1; weak D call: TRBD1 (5 bases). Germline V gene sequence: CDR1 SGHNT, CDR2 YYREEE (reference sequence). The CDR3 consists of 16 residues. With 0 bases removed from V and 5 bases from J, the gap between germline ends came to 17 bases. The CDR3 bases are TGTGCCAGCAGCTTGGGTGTCGGGGTGGGGGGGACTGAAGCTTTCTTT. Protein product: CASSLGVGVGGTEAFF.

This clone has a single count. The V call is TRBV29-1, the J call TRBJ2-3; TRBD2 might be the D (7 bases). This CDR3 comprises 17 residues. Germline CDR1 and CDR2: SQVTM and ANQGSEA. V was trimmed by 8 bases and J by 2 bases, leaving 26 bases between them. The CDR3 protein is CSLGGPSPSGYTDTQYF. Here the CDR3 DNA reads TGCAGCCTGGGGGGCCCCTCTCCTAGCGGATACACAGATACGCAGTATTTT.

The rearrangement uses TRBV25-1 and TRBJ2-7; D is perhaps TRBD2 (5 bases). The CDR3 spans 13 residues. CDR1 is MGHDK and CDR2 is SYGVNS in the germline V gene. V was pared by 3 bases and J by 2 bases, with 8 bases between. The CDR3 loop reads CASSEAGPYEQYF. The CDR3 nucleotides read TGTGCCAGCAGTGAGGCGGGCCCCTACGAGCAGTACTTC.

The chain has TRBV28 and TRBJ2-7; 7 bases are a match to TRBD2. The CDR3 is 12 residues long. Germline values: CDR1 MDHEN, CDR2 SYDVKM. V was clipped by 9 bases and J by 1 base; unmatched bases: 3. CDR3 amino acids: CASSGQSYEQYF. For the CDR3, the DNA is TGTGCCAGTAGCGGGCAATCCTACGAGCAGTACTTC.

V is TRBV27 and J is TRBJ2-7; D is possibly TRBD1 (5 bases). From germline, CDR1 is MNHEY and CDR2 SMNVEV (reference sequence). V was clipped by 5 bases and J by 3 bases, with 11 bases between them. This CDR3 comprises 13 residues. CDR3 region: CASSSGARYEQYF. The CDR3 nucleotides read TGTGCCAGCAGTAGTGGGGCCCGCTACGAGCAGTACTTC.

V usage is TRBV11-2 and J usage is TRBJ2-7, with 16 bases matching TRBD2. Trimming cost V 5 bases and J 9 bases; bases outside gene matches: 7. The CDR3 spans 15 residues. Germline CDR1 reads SGHAT; CDR2 reads FQNNGV. The CDR3 is CASSAIGTSGGVQYF. The CDR3 DNA reads TGTGCCAGCAGCGCAATCGGGACTAGCGGGGGGGTGCAGTACTTC.

This clone was detected once. The chain joins TRBV4-3 to TRBJ2-7; D unclear. Germline-derived CDR1 and CDR2 are LGHNA and YSLEER. The CDR3 spans 14 residues. Trimming stripped 0 bases from V and 4 bases from J, with 10 bases between. CDR3 nucleotides: TGCGCCAGCAGCCAAGATAGGCCCGGGTACGAGCAGTACTTC. The encoded protein is CASSQDRPGYEQYF.

J is TRBJ2-7 and V is TRBV4-3, with TRBD1 matching 10 bases. Germline-derived CDR1 and CDR2 are LGHNA and YSLEER. Trimming at V came to 4 bases and at J to 3 bases, leaving 9 bases not matched to a gene. The CDR3 is 16 amino acids. The CDR3 bases are TGCGCCAGCAGCCGAGCGATTGGGGACAGGGGCTACGAGCAGTACTTC. Translating it yields CASSRAIGDRGYEQYF.

This clone was picked up one time. The chain joins TRBV10-2 to TRBJ2-3; possible D gene TRBD1, 6 bases. The V and J ends lost 1 base and 3 bases respectively, with 14 bases between them. Germline V gene sequence: CDR1 WSHSY, CDR2 SAAADI. The CDR3 length is 16 residues. CDR3 protein: CASSEWGQGLTDTQYF. CDR3 bases: TGCGCCAGCAGTGAGTGGGGGCAGGGGCTGACAGATACGCAGTATTTT.

The chain links TRBV25-1 to TRBJ2-7; 11 bases align to TRBD1. The CDR3 extends over 14 amino acids. The junction had 7 bases not matched to a gene; V was cut back by 6 bases and J by 6 bases. The germline CDR1 and CDR2 sequences are MGHDK and SYGVNS. The CDR3 DNA sequence: TGTGCCAGCAGACCAACCGGGACAGGGGGCGAGCAGTACTTC. Residues: CASRPTGTGGEQYF.

CDR3 in DNA: TGTGCCAGCAGTCTTCCTCCAGGGTTTGTTCAGCCCCAGCATTTT. It codes for CASSLPPGFVQPQHF. J is TRBJ1-5 and V is TRBV6-6; D might be TRBD1 (5 bases). The CDR3 is 15 amino acids. Trimming shortened V by 5 bases and J by 6 bases, and 17 bases separated the two germline ends. The germline V gene has CDR1 MNHNY and CDR2 SVGAGI (reference sequence).

The chain has TRBV5-1 and TRBJ1-2; D possibly corresponds to TRBD1 (6 bases). This CDR3 spans 16 amino acids. V was pared by 1 base and J by 4 bases, with 17 bases between. CDR1 and CDR2 from the germline V gene are SGHRS and YFSETQ. In nucleotides, the CDR3 is TGCGCCAGCAGCTTGAGGACCTCGGGGACACTCTATGGCTACACCTTC. It codes for CASSLRTSGTLYGYTF.

The rearrangement uses TRBV28 and TRBJ2-3; tentatively, D is TRBD2 (5 bases). This CDR3 comprises 16 residues. V lost 5 bases to trimming and J lost 2 bases, with 17 bases between them. The V gene's germline CDR1 is MDHEN and CDR2 SYDVKM. This CDR3 is CASSPSPREFTDTQYF. The CDR3 DNA reads TGTGCCAGCAGTCCCTCCCCCCGGGAATTCACAGATACGCAGTATTTT.

V and J are TRBV7-8 and TRBJ2-2; 10 bases line up with TRBD1. The CDR3 length is 16 residues. V shed 1 base, J shed 4 bases, and the junction held 3 bases outside the gene matches. The germline gives CDR1 SGHVS, CDR2 FQNEAQ. As DNA, the CDR3 is TGTGCCAGCAGCTTAGAAGGACAGGGGGTCACCGGGGAGCTGTTTTTT. It translates to CASSLEGQGVTGELFF.

This clone was observed once. The chain has TRBV7-9 and TRBJ2-2; 7 nucleotides align to TRBD1. Germline V lookup: CDR1 SEHNR, CDR2 FQNEAQ (reference sequence). The CDR3 consists of 16 residues. J lost 4 bases, V lost 5 bases, and 10 bases had no gene match. The CDR3 sequence: CASSPRAGGRTGELFF. The CDR3 region has the DNA TGTGCCAGCAGCCCAAGGGCAGGGGGACGCACCGGGGAGCTGTTTTTT.

V and J are TRBV19 and TRBJ1-3, with D possibly TRBD1 on 5 matching bases. V was cut by 4 bases and J by 3 bases, with 16 bases left in between. Germline CDR1 is LNHDA and CDR2 is SQIVND (reference sequence). CDR3 size: 16 residues. The CDR3 coding sequence is TGTGCCAGTAGTACTTACGCCGGGACTCATGGAAACACCATATATTTT. Translated, it gives CASSTYAGTHGNTIYF.

The chain employs TRBV28 and TRBJ2-1; D might be TRBD1 (5 bases). Per germline, CDR1 MDHEN and CDR2 SYDVKM. Between the trimmed V and J ends, which lost 5 bases and 2 bases, there was a span of 13 bases. There are 15 residues in the CDR3. CDR3 in DNA: TGTGCCAGCAGTCTCCCCCCGACAGCCTACAATGAGCAGTTCTTC. This gives the protein CASSLPPTAYNEQFF.

The genes are TRBV4-1 and TRBJ2-5; 9 bases are shared with TRBD1. This CDR3 is built from 15 residues. The V gene's germline CDR1 is MGHRA and CDR2 YSYEKL. J was trimmed by 5 bases and V by 3 bases; bases with no gene match: 7. DNA of the CDR3: TGCGCCAGCAGCCAGCAACAGGGGGCGCGGGAGACCCAGTACTTC. It is translated as CASSQQQGARETQYF.

The rearrangement uses TRBV28 and TRBJ1-1, with TRBD1 as a possible D gene (5 bases). V was shortened by 6 bases and J by 0 bases, with 14 bases between the two germline ends. This CDR3 has 15 residues. The germline gives CDR1 MDHEN, CDR2 SYDVKM. In DNA form, the CDR3 reads TGTGCCAGCAGCTTACCGACAGCCTTGAACACTGAAGCTTTCTTT. The encoded protein is CASSLPTALNTEAFF.

For the CDR3, the DNA is TGTGCCAGCAAGGGCGCAGGGGAAGCTGGCTACACCTTC. Residues: CASKGAGEAGYTF. This sequence joins TRBV5-8 and TRBJ1-2; TRBD1 might be the D (6 bases). There are 13 residues in the CDR3. Germline loops: CDR1 SGHTS, CDR2 YDEGEE. Trimming shortened V by 6 bases and J by 7 bases, and 16 bases separated the two germline ends.

V usage is TRBV5-1 and J usage is TRBJ2-3; TRBD2 is a possible D gene (7 bases). The CDR3 loop spans 16 amino acids. V was shortened by 3 bases and J by 0 bases, with 14 bases between the two germline ends. Germline V gene sequence: CDR1 SGHRS, CDR2 YFSETQ. As DNA, the CDR3 is TGCGCCAGCAGCTGGGGGCTAGCGGCGAGCACAGATACGCAGTATTTT. Translation gives CASSWGLAASTDTQYF. The complete variable domain, with remaining parts taken from reference TRBV5-1 and TRBJ2-3, reads KAGVTQTPRYLIKTRGQQVTLSCSPISGHRSVSWYQQTPGQGLQFLFEYFSETQRNKGNFPGRFSGRQFSNSRSEMNVSTLELGDSALYLCASSWGLAASTDTQYFGPGTRLTVL.